This T cell receptor beta chain derives from a study of T cell responses to AZD1222 COVID-19 vaccine listed by TCRdb under 2021. With respect to the entire study: A total of around 240 trial participants underwent TCR sequencing, of whom some 200 had received two doses of AZD1222 and approximately 25 had received two doses of the MenACWY control vaccine. Trial participants were enrolled by age into subgroups of 18-55, 56-69 and 70-plus years, and about 150, 27 and 61 TCR-sequenced participants, respectively, were included in these subgroups.

A remark on this clone: No cognate antigen has been identified for it. Per-base qualities were not stored, and no clone one base away is much larger.

Interpreted using the paper, the time point label stands for: about 28 days (+/-7) after the second vaccine dose. AZD1222 recipients with second doses at about 4 weeks or about 12 weeks were pooled, because spike-specific TCR depth and breadth did not differ between schedules. Samples from vaccinated people were obtained from the UK trials COV001 and COV002, which included a single-blind randomized controlled phase 2/3 trial of AZD1222 (ChAdOx1 nCoV-19) in healthy adults. Trial participant PBMC samples were collected at day 0 and day 28 after the second dose for TCRbeta chain sequencing. Findings and caveats that apply to the study as a whole: Because no day 14 peak-response samples were available, the repertoires could be characterized only after the peak T cell response. CD4 TCRs associated with the vaccine covered the entire spike protein, and the dominant responses were in regions 160-218 and 743-854. In the small 56-69-year group, the increase in depth fell short of significance, most likely because of low power. Conclusions about previously exposed vaccinees are limited because only five to seven AZD1222 recipients were SARS-CoV-2 seropositive at baseline. Nearly half of unique spike-specific TCRs reportedly recognized epitopes outside regions mutated in the B.1.351 and B.1.1.7 variants. Participants were mostly white British and included more females than males, and it was suggested by the authors that clonal diversity may have been underestimated. After two AZD1222 doses, spike-specific TCR breadth and depth were significantly higher than at day 0 and than in MenACWY recipients.

The CDR3 regions of human TCRbeta chains were analyzed by immunosequencing. The authors' pipeline ran thus. TCRs in the repertoires were matched against a reference library of SARS-CoV-2-specific TCRs that had been generated with the MIRA antigen-specificity platform. Breadth meant the fraction of unique TCRs that were SARS-CoV-2-associated, whereas depth meant the fraction of total T cells that were SARS-CoV-2-associated. Using the MIRA data, every spike-specific TCR was mapped to the spike region that the TCR reacted to and assigned to either a CD4 or a CD8 class. Log10-transformed breadth and depth values were compared by one-way ANOVA with Sidak's multiple comparisons tests. Not all clones reach the TCRdb copy of this immuneACCESS table, which keeps in-frame sequences only. Checked studies attribute under half of the gap to unresolved V genes and leave the rest unexplained. That table gives V, J and clone size, and the DNA gave D and trimming. The sample table holds 100,000 to 120,000 clones, of which nearly 90% were seen once. About two fifths of the sample is held by the ten biggest clonotypes.

Counted from cysteine to phenylalanine, this CDR3 has 14 amino acids. The retained sequence is limited to the CDR3, 42 bases, with the frame set at the first base. The germline V gene sets CDR1 to MDHEN and CDR2 to SYDVKM. V is clipped by 1 base and J by 4 bases, and the sequence between their germline boundaries is 7 bases long. The clonotype was recovered from an adult who received the AZD1222 COVID-19 vaccine. Here the sequenced sample was peripheral blood, taken 28 days after the second AZD1222 dose. Here the chain combines TRBV28 and TRBJ1-4; the D region possibly corresponds to TRBD1 (6 bases align). The CDR3 protein sequence reads: CASSLSGVNEKLFF. DNA sequence: TGTGCCAGCAGTTTATCAGGGGTTAATGAAAAACTGTTTTTT.